The TCR beta chain under discussion was sequenced for a study of cytomegalovirus exposure and HLA in healthy donors. The CDR3 loop spans 15 amino acids. Trimming took off 7 bases at V and 0 bases at J, with 16 bases between the two ends. The germline gives CDR1 SGHNT, CDR2 YYREEE (reference sequence). With regard to this clone: Antigen unknown.

Amplification used 60 Vbeta primers and 13 Jbeta primers. The data were produced by immunoSEQ multiplex PCR, yet TCRdb's version contains in-frame clones alone and is incomplete. The sample records approximately 180,000 clones, about four fifths being singletons. Overall study findings and caveats: The authors enumerated over 150 TCR beta chains as linked to cytomegalovirus.

The receptor's source is a woman aged 18-30 years in good health and CMV-seropositive. The chain uses TRBV5-4 and TRBJ1-2, with D tentatively TRBD1 (5 bases). Sequencing used PBMCs. This CDR3 is CASGASDTANYGYTF. CDR3 nucleotides: TGTGCCAGCGGGGCCAGCGATACTGCTAACTATGGCTACACCTTC.